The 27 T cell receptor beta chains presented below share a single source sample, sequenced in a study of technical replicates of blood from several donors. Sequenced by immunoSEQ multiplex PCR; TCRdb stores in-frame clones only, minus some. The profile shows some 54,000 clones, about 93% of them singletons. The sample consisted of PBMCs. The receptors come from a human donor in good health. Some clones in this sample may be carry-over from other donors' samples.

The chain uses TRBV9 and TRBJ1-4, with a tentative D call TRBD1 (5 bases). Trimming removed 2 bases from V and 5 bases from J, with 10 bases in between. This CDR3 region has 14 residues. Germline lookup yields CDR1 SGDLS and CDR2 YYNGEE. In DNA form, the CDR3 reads TGTGCCAGCAGCGTTCAGGGAGGGAATGAAAAACTGTTTTTT. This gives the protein CASSVQGGNEKLFF.

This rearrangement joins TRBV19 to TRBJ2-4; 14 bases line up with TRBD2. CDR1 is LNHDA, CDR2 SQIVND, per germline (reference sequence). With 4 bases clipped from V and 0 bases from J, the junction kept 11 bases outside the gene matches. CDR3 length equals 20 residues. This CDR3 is CASSNGLAGGRGLAKNIQYF. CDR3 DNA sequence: TGTGCCAGTAGTAACGGACTAGCGGGGGGCCGGGGCTTAGCCAAAAACATTCAGTACTTC.

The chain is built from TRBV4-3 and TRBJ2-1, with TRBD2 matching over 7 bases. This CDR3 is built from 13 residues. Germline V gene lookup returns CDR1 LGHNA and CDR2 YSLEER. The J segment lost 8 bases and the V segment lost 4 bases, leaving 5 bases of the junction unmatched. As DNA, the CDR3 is TGCGCCAGCAGCCCTAGGGGAGGGGATGAGCAGTTCTTC. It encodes CASSPRGGDEQFF.

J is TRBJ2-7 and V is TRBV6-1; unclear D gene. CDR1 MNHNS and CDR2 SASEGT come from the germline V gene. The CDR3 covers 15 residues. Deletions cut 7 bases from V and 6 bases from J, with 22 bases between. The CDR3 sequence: CASIKPSLTVIEQYF. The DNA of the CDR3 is TGTGCCAGCATAAAGCCCTCTTTAACTGTTATCGAGCAGTACTTC.

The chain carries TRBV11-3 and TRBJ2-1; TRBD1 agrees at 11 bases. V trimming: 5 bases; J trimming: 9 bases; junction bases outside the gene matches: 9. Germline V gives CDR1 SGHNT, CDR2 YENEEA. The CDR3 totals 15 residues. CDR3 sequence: CASSRTGGGMGEQFF. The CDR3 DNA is TGTGCCAGCAGCCGGACAGGGGGCGGAATGGGTGAGCAGTTCTTC.

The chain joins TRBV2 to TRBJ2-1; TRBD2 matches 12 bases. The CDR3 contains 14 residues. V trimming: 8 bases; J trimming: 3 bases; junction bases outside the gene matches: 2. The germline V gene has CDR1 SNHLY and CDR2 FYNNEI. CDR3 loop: CASRTSGVYNEQFF. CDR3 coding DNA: TGTGCCAGCCGGACTAGCGGGGTCTACAATGAGCAGTTCTTC. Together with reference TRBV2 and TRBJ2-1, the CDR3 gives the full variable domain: EPEVTQTPSHQVTQMGQEVILRCVPISNHLYFYWYRQILGQKVEFLVSFYNNEISEKSEIFDDQFSVERPDGSNFTLKIRSTKLEDSAMYFCASRTSGVYNEQFFGPGTRLTVL.

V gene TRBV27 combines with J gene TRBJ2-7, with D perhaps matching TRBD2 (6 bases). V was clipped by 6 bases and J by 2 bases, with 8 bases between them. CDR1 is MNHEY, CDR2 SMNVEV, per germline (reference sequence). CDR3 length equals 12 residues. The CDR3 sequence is CASRGGTYEQYF. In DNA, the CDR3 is TGTGCCAGCAGGGGAGGAACCTACGAGCAGTACTTC.

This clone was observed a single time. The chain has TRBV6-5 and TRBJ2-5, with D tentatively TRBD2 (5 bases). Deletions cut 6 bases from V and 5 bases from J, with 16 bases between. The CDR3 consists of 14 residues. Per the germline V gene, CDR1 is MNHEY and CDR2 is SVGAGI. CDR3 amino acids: CASRGRPRGETQYF. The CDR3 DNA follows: TGTGCCAGCAGAGGCAGGCCCCGAGGGGAGACCCAGTACTTC.

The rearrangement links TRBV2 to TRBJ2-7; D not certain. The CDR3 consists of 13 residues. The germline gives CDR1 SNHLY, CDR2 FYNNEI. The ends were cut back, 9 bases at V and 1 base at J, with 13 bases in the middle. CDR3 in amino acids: CASYSQYSYEQYF. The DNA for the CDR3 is TGTGCCAGTTATTCGCAGTATTCCTACGAGCAGTACTTC.

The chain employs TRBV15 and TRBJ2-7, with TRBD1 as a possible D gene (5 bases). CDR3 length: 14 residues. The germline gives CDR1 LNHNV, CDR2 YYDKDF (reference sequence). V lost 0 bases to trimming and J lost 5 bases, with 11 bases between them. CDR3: CATSRDRGRNEQYF. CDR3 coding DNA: TGTGCCACCAGCAGAGATAGGGGAAGGAACGAGCAGTACTTC.

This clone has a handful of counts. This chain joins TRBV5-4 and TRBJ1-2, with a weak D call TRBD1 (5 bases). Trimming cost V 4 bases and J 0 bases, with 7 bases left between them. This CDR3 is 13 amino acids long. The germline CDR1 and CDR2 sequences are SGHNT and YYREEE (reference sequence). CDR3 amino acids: CASSLTANYGYTF. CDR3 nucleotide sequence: TGTGCCAGCAGCCTGACAGCTAACTATGGCTACACCTTC.

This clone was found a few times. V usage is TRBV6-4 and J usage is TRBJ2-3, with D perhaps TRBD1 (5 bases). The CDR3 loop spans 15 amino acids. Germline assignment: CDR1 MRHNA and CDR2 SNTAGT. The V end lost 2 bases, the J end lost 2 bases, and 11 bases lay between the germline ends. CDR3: CASSDGASSTDTQYF. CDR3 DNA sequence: TGTGCCAGCAGTGACGGGGCGTCCTCCACAGATACGCAGTATTTT.

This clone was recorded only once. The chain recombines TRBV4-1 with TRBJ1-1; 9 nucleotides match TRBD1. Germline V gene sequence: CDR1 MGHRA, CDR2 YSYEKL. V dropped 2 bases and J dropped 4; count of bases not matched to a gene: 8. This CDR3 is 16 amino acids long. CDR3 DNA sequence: TGCGCCAGCAGCCAAAAAGGGGACAGGGTTTCCACTGAAGCTTTCTTT. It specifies CASSQKGDRVSTEAFF.

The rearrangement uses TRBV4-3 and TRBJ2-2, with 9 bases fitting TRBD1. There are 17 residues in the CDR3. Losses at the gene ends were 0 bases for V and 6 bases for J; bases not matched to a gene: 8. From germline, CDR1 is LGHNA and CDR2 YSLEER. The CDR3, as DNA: TGCGCCAGCAGCCAAGATCCCGGACAGGGGTTGTCCGGGGAGCTGTTTTTT. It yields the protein CASSQDPGQGLSGELFF.

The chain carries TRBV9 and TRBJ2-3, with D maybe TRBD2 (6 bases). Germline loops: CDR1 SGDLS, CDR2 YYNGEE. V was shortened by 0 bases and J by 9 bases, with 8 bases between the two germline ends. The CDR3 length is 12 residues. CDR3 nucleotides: TGTGCCAGCAGCGTAGGCCGGGGGACGCAGTATTTT. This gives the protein CASSVGRGTQYF.

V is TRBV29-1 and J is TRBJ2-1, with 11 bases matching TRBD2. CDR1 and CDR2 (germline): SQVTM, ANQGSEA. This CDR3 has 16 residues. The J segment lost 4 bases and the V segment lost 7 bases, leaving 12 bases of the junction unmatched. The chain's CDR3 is CSARTIAGGPYNEQFF. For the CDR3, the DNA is TGCAGCGCAAGGACGATAGCGGGGGGGCCTTACAATGAGCAGTTCTTC.

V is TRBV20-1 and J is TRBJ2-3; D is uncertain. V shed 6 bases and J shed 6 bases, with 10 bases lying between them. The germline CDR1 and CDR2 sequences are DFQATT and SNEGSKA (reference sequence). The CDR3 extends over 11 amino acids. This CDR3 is CSASKLDTQYF. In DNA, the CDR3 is TGCAGTGCAAGCAAGCTTGATACGCAGTATTTT.

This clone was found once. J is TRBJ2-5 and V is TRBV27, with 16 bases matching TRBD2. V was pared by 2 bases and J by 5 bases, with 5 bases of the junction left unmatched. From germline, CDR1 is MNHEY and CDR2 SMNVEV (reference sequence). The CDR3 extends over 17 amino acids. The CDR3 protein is CASSLAPGLAGGETQYF. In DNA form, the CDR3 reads TGTGCCAGCAGTTTAGCCCCGGGACTAGCGGGGGGGGAGACCCAGTACTTC.

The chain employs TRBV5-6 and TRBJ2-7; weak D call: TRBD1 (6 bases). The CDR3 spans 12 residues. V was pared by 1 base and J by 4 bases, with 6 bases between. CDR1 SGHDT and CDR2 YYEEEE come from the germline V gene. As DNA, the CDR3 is TGTGCCAGCAGCTTGCAGGGGTACGAGCAGTACTTC. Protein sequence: CASSLQGYEQYF.

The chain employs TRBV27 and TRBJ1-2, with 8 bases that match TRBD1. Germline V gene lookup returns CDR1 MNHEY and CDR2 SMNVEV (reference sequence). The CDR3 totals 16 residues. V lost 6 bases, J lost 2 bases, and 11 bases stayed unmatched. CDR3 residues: CASRVATGVGNYGYTF. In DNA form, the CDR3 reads TGTGCCAGCAGGGTCGCGACAGGGGTAGGGAACTATGGCTACACCTTC.

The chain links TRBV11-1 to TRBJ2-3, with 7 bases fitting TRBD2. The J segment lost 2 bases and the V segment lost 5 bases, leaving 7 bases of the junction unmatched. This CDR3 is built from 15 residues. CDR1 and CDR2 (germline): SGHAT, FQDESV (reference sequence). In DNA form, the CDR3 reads TGTGCCAGCAGCCAACCCAGCGGGACCACAGATACGCAGTATTTT. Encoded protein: CASSQPSGTTDTQYF.

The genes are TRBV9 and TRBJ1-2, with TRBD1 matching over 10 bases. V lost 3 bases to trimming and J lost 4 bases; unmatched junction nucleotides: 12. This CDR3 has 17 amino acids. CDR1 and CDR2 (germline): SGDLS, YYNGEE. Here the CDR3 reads CASSGPRDRGSGYGYTF. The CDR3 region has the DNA TGTGCCAGCAGCGGCCCCCGGGACAGGGGAAGCGGCTATGGCTACACCTTC.

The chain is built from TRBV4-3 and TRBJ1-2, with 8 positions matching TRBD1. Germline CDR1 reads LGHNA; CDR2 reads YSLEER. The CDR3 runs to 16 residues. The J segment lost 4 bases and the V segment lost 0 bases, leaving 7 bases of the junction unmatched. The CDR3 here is CASSQDKTGVSYGYTF. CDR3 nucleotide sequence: TGCGCCAGCAGCCAAGATAAGACAGGGGTGTCCTATGGCTACACCTTC.

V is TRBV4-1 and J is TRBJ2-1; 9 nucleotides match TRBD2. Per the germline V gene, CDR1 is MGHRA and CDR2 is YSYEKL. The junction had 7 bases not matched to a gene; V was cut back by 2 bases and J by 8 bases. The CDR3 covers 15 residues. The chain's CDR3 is CASSQFGGGAYEQFF. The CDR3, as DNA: TGCGCCAGCAGCCAATTTGGCGGGGGGGCGTATGAGCAGTTCTTC.

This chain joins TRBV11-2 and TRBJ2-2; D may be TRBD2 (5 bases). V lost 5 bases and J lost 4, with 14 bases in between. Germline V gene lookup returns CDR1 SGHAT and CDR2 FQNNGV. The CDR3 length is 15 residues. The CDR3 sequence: CASSPPPSTTGELFF. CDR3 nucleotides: TGTGCCAGCAGCCCCCCGCCTAGCACCACCGGGGAGCTGTTTTTT.

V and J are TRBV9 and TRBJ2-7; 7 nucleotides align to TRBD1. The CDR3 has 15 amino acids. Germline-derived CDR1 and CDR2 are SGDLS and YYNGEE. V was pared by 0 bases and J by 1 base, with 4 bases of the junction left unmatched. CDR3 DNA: TGTGCCAGCAGCGTAGCCCCGGACAGGTCCTACGAGCAGTACTTC. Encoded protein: CASSVAPDRSYEQYF.

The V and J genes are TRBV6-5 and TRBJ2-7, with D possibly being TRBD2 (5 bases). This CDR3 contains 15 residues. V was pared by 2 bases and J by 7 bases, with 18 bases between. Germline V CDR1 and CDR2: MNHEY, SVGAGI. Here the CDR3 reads CASSYAPGENVEQYF. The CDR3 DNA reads TGTGCCAGCAGTTACGCCCCCGGGGAAAATGTGGAGCAGTACTTC.